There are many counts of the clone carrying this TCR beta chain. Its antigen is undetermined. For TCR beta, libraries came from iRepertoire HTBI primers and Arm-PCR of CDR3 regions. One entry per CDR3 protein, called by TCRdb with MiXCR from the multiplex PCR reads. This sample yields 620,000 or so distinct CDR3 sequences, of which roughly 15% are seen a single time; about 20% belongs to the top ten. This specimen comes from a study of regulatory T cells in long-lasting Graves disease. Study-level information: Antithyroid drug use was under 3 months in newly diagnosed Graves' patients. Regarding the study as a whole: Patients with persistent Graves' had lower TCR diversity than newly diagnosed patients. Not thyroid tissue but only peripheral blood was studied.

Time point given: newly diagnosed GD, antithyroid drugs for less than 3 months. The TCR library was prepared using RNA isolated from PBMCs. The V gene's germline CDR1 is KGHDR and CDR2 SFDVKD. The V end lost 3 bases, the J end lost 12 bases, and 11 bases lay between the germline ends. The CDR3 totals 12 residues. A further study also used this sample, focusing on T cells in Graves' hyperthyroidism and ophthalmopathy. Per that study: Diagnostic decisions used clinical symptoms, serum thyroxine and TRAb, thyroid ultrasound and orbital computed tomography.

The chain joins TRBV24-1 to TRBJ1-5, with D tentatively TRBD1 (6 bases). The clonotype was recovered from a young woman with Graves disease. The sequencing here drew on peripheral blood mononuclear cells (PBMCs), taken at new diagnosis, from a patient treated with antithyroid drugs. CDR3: CATSDLDRSQHF. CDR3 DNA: TGTGCCACCAGTGATCTCGACAGGAGCCAGCATTTT.